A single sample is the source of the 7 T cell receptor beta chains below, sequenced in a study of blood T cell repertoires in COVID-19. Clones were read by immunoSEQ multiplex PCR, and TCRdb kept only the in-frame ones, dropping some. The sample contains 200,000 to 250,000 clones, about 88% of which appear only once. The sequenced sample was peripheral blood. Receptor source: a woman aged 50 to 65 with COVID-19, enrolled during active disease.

The CDR3 reads CASSLPGLVEGEQYF. The CDR3 DNA is TGTGCCAGCAGCCTTCCGGGACTAGTTGAGGGGGAGCAGTACTTC. The V and J genes are TRBV7-2 and TRBJ2-7; the match to TRBD2 covers 8 bases. The CDR3 is 15 residues long. V gave up 5 bases and J gave up 7 bases; unmatched junction bases: 13. Germline V lookup: CDR1 SGHTA, CDR2 FQGNSA.

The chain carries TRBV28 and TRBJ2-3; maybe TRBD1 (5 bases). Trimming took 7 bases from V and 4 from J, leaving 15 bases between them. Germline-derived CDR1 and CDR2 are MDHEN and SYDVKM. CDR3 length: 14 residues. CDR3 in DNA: TGTGCCAGCAACCGCAGGGCAGGCTCAGATACGCAGTATTTT. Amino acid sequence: CASNRRAGSDTQYF.

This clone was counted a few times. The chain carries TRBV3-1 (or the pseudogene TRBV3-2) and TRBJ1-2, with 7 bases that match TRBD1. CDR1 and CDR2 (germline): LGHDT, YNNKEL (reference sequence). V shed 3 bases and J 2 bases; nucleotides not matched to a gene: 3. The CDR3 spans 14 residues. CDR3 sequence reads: CASSHSGQNYGYTF. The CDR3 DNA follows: TGTGCCAGCAGCCATTCGGGACAGAACTATGGCTACACCTTC.

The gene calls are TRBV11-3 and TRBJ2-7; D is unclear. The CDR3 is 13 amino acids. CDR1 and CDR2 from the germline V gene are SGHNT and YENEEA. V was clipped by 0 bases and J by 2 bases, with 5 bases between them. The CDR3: CASSLEATYEQYF. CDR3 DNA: TGTGCCAGCAGCTTAGAGGCAACCTACGAGCAGTACTTC.

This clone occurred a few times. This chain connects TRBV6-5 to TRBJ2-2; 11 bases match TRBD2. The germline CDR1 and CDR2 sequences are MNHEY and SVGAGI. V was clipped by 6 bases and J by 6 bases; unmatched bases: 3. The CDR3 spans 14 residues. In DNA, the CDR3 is TGTGCCAGCAGGATACTAGCGGGGGCCGGGGAGCTGTTTTTT. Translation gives CASRILAGAGELFF.

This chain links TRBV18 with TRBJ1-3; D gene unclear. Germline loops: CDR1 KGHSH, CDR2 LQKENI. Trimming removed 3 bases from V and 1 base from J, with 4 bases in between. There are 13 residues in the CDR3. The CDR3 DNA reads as TGTGCCAGCTCACCGAGGTCTGGAAACACCATATATTTT. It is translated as CASSPRSGNTIYF.

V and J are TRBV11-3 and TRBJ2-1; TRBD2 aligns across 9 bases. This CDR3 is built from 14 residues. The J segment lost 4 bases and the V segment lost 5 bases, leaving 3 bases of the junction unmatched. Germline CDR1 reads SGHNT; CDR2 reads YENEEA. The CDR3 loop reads CASSPSGVYNEQFF. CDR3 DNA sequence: TGTGCCAGCAGCCCTAGCGGGGTATACAATGAGCAGTTCTTC. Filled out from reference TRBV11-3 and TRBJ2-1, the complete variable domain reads EAGVVQSPRYKIIEKKQPVAFWCNPISGHNTLYWYLQNLGQGPELLIRYENEEAVDDSQLPKDRFSAERLKGVDSTLKIQPAELGDSAVYLCASSPSGVYNEQFFGPGTRLTVL.